A selection of T cell receptor beta chains follows, all from one sample in a study of blood T cells in healthy people across ages. A single record per CDR3 protein comes from TCRdb applying MiXCR to the 5' RACE reads. The profile shows 730,000 or so distinct CDR3 sequences, 40% to 45% of them singletons. The specimen sequenced was blood. These TCRs come from a man older than 75 in good health. Both conserved end residues are part of each CDR3. The D gene is left open where the match is weak. Clone size, where shown, is once, few, many, or a class for clones that have expanded.

>TRBD2|TRBJ2-5|few|TRBV6-2/TRBV6-3
TGTGCCAGCAGTTGGACTAGCGGCCAAGAGACCCAGTACTTC
CASSWTSGQETQYF
>TRBD1|TRBJ2-5|NA|TRBV18
TGTGCCAGCTCACCACGCCAACGACAGGGGATGGAGACCCAGTACTTC
CASSPRQRQGMETQYF
>NA|TRBJ2-3|many|TRBV20-1
TGCAGTGCTAAAGGGGATAGCACAGATACGCAGTATTTT
CSAKGDSTDTQYF
>NA|TRBJ2-7|NA|TRBV6-5
TGTGCCAGCGCCTTATTGCGGAACTACGAGCAGTACTTC
CASALLRNYEQYF
>TRBD1|TRBJ1-1|NA|TRBV18
TGTGCCAGCTCACCGGACAGGGTGGGTACCGAAGCTTTCTTT
CASSPDRVGTEAFF
>TRBD2|TRBJ2-1|once|TRBV11-2
TGTGCCAGCAGCTTCGTACTAGCGGCCGATGAGCAGTTCTTC
CASSFVLAADEQFF
>NA|TRBJ2-7|NA|TRBV20-1
TGCAGTGTGGCTAGCGAAAAATACGAGCAGTACTTC
CSVASEKYEQYF
>TRBD1|TRBJ2-7|NA|TRBV5-1
TGCGCCAGCACGCTACAGGGGTACGAGCAGTACTTC
CASTLQGYEQYF
>NA|TRBJ1-2|NA|TRBV9
TGTGCCAGCAGCGGATACCGACGCGGCTACACCTTC
CASSGYRRGYTF
>TRBD1|TRBJ1-5|NA|TRBV30
TGTGCCTGGAGTGGGGACAGGGGAATCCCCCAGCATTTT
CAWSGDRGIPQHF
>TRBD2|TRBJ2-1|few|TRBV7-8
TGTGCCAGCAGCCTCACTAGCGGGAGGGTCGATGAGCAGTTCTTC
CASSLTSGRVDEQFF
>TRBD1|TRBJ2-1|few|TRBV27
TGTGCCAGCAGTGCGACAGGGTGGGATAATTCTGAGCAGTTCTTC
CASSATGWDNSEQFF
>TRBD1|TRBJ2-5|many|TRBV3-1
TGTGCCAGCAGCCCCCGGACAGGGCGGCAAGAGACCCAGTACTTC
CASSPRTGRQETQYF
>NA|TRBJ1-2|few|TRBV6-1
TGTGCCAGCATGATACACCGTAACTATGGCTACACCTTC
CASMIHRNYGYTF
>NA|TRBJ1-5|few|TRBV7-6
TGTGCCAGCAGCTTTAGGAACAATCAGCCCCAGCATTTT
CASSFRNNQPQHF
>TRBD1|TRBJ2-7|NA|TRBV6-6
TGTGCCAGCAGTCACGGACAGGCCTCCTACGAGCAGTACTTC
CASSHGQASYEQYF
>NA|TRBJ2-5|few|TRBV20-1
TGCAGTGCTACAATCCGGGACGGTCAAGAGACCCAGTACTTC
CSATIRDGQETQYF
>NA|TRBJ2-7|NA|TRBV3-1
TGTGCCAGCAGCCAAGTAGTCTACAATGAGCAGTACTTC
CASSQVVYNEQYF
>NA|TRBJ2-2|many|TRBV29-1
TGCAGCGTTGTCCAGGGAGGAACCGGGGAGCTGTTTTTT
CSVVQGGTGELFF
>NA|TRBJ2-1|NA|TRBV11-3
TGTGCCAGCAGCTTAGATAGCGGCAACCACAATGAGCAGTTCTTC
CASSLDSGNHNEQFF
>NA|TRBJ1-5|few|TRBV6-2/TRBV6-3
TGTGCCAGCAGTTACCTCAGGGGTGGCAATCAGCCCCAGCATTTT
CASSYLRGGNQPQHF
>NA|TRBJ1-4|few|TRBV7-2
TGTGCCAGCAGCCCCAGAAGACTGGGTGGTAATGAAAAACTGTTTTTT
CASSPRRLGGNEKLFF
>NA|TRBJ1-2|few|TRBV6-1
TGTGCCAGCAGTGAAGTGGGGGGCGCCACCTTC
CASSEVGGATF
>NA|TRBJ1-1|NA|TRBV20-1
TGCAGTGTTCTTGGTAGAGGGGCGGCGAACACTGAAGCTTTCTTT
CSVLGRGAANTEAFF
>TRBD1|TRBJ1-2|few|TRBV20-1
TGCAGTGCTAGAGTGGGGACAGGGGACTATGGCTACACCTTC
CSARVGTGDYGYTF
>TRBD2|TRBJ2-7|many|TRBV12-3/TRBV12-4
TGTGCCAGCAGACCGGGACAGGGATGGACTAGCGGGTTCTACGAGCAGTACTTC
CASRPGQGWTSGFYEQYF
>NA|TRBJ1-6|many|TRBV20-1
TGCAGTGCTAGAGATATAGGGTACTCACCCCTCCACTTT
CSARDIGYSPLHF
>TRBD1|TRBJ1-5|NA|TRBV6-2/TRBV6-3
TGTGCCAGCACAAATACAGGGGCCAGTCAGCCCCAGCATTTT
CASTNTGASQPQHF
>NA|TRBJ1-4|few|TRBV14
TGTGCCAGCAGCCAAGATCTTACAGGCCTTAATGAAAAACTGTTTTTT
CASSQDLTGLNEKLFF
>TRBD1|TRBJ2-5|NA|TRBV7-2
TGTGCCAGCAGCTTAGGCCCAATGATAGGGGGCGAAGAGACCCAGTACTTC
CASSLGPMIGGEETQYF
>TRBD2|TRBJ2-7|NA|TRBV12-3/TRBV12-4
TGTGCCAGCACCCAAGGGACTAGCGGGCACTACGAGCAGTACTTC
CASTQGTSGHYEQYF
>NA|TRBJ2-1|NA|TRBV24-1
TGTGCCACCAGTGACTATTACGAGCAGTTCTTC
CATSDYYEQFF
>NA|TRBJ2-5|once|TRBV7-2
TGTGCCAGCAGCGCGGGACTGCAAAGGGAGACCCAGTACTTC
CASSAGLQRETQYF
>TRBD1|TRBJ2-6|few|TRBV7-9
TGTGCCAGCAGCCAGGGACAGGCCCACGTCCTGACTTTC
CASSQGQAHVLTF
>NA|TRBJ2-2|many|TRBV29-1
TGCAGCGTTGTAGTCTCGAACACCGGGGAGCTGTTTTTT
CSVVVSNTGELFF
>TRBD1|TRBJ1-2|many|TRBV27
TGTGCCAGCAGCCGCCGTCTGGAGGGGGCGAACTATGGCTACACCTTC
CASSRRLEGANYGYTF
>TRBD1|TRBJ2-7|NA|TRBV5-1
TGCGCCAGCAGCAAAAACCGGGACAGGGGCTACGAGCAGTACTTC
CASSKNRDRGYEQYF
>NA|TRBJ2-7|NA|TRBV14
TGTGCCAGCAGCCAAATAATAGGGTACGAGCAGTACTTC
CASSQIIGYEQYF
>TRBD2|TRBJ2-6|few|TRBV20-1
TGCAGTGCGCCTAGCGGGAACTCTGGGGCCAACGTCCTGACTTTC
CSAPSGNSGANVLTF
>NA|TRBJ1-1|few|TRBV9
TGTGCCAGCAGCGTAGGAGGGGGGCAGGACACTGAAGCTTTCTTT
CASSVGGGQDTEAFF
>NA|TRBJ2-5|few|TRBV14
TGTGCCAGCAGCCCTCTGGACGGGGACCAAGAGACCCAGTACTTC
CASSPLDGDQETQYF